The rows below give T cell receptor beta chains drawn from one sample of a study of blood T cell repertoires in COVID-19. Sequencing used immunoSEQ multiplex PCR; TCRdb keeps in-frame clones, though not all of them. The sample lists 200,000 or so clones; roughly 90% were seen once. The sample comprised PBMCs or T cells enriched from blood (not recorded which). The receptor set was obtained from a woman aged 25 to 39 who had recovered from COVID-19. The CDR3 runs from the conserved cysteine through the conserved F or W. The D gene is left open where the match is weak. Clone size is given for some rows only: seen once, a few or many times, or a class if the clone is expanded.

>NA|TRBV4-1|many|TRBJ2-4
TGCGCCAGCAGCCACCCGGGGTCAGACATTCAGTACTTC
CASSHPGSDIQYF
>NA|TRBV9|NA|TRBJ1-1
TGTGCCAGCAGCGTAGCTAGTTCCCCCACAGGGTACGCTGAAGCTTTCTTT
CASSVASSPTGYAEAFF
>TRBD1|TRBV7-3|NA|TRBJ2-2
TGTGCCAGCAGCGCCCAGGGACAGGGAGCATCCGGGGAGCTGTTTTTT
CASSAQGQGASGELFF
>TRBD1|TRBV28|NA|TRBJ1-1
TGTGCCAGCAGTGAATCGAGGGGGCCTTTCTCTGAAGCTTTCTTT
CASSESRGPFSEAFF
>NA|TRBV10-3|once|TRBJ1-2
TGTGCCATCAGTTACTCACAGGCTAACTATGGCTACACCTTC
CAISYSQANYGYTF
>NA|TRBV13|NA|TRBJ2-3
TGTGCCAGCAGCTTAGAGTCCGGGAGCACAGATACGCAGTATTTT
CASSLESGSTDTQYF
>NA|TRBV3-1/TRBV3-2|NA|TRBJ2-3
TGTGCCAGCAGCCAAGTATCAGATACGCAGTATTTT
CASSQVSDTQYF
>TRBD1|TRBV7-8|NA|TRBJ2-1
TGTGCCAGCAGCCCTTGGGCAGGGGGCCCCTACAATGAGCAGTTCTTC
CASSPWAGGPYNEQFF
>NA|TRBV10-3|NA|TRBJ2-7
TGTGCCATCAGCTCGGCCGGACTTCTCACGTCGGAGCAGTACTTC
CAISSAGLLTSEQYF
>NA|TRBV4-3|NA|TRBJ1-1
TGCGCCAGCAGCCAAGATACAACCGGAGGGACTGAAGCTTTCTTT
CASSQDTTGGTEAFF
>NA|TRBV15|NA|TRBJ2-7
TGTGCCACCAGCTACCTTGGAGGTCCCTCCTACGAGCAGTACTTC
CATSYLGGPSYEQYF
>TRBD2|TRBV19|NA|TRBJ2-5
TGTGCCAGTAGTAAGACTAGCGGGGGACGGGAGACCCAGTACTTC
CASSKTSGGRETQYF
>NA|TRBV29-1|NA|TRBJ2-5
TGCAGCGTTGGGGCCAGCCAAGAGACCCAGTACTTC
CSVGASQETQYF
>NA|TRBV7-2|NA|TRBJ1-2
TGTGCCAGCAGCGCCTCAAGGACAGACTATGGCTACACCTTC
CASSASRTDYGYTF
>TRBD1|TRBV4-1|NA|TRBJ2-5
TGCGCCAGCAGCTCGATTGGACAGGGGTTAAGGGAGACCCAGTACTTC
CASSSIGQGLRETQYF
>NA|TRBV2|NA|TRBJ2-7
TGTGCCAGCAGTGAAGCCTGGGCGGGCGAGGGATCCTACGAGCAGTACTTC
CASSEAWAGEGSYEQYF
>NA|TRBV6-5|NA|TRBJ2-7
TGTGCCAGCAGTTACGGAAGCGGGCTACCCTACGAGCAGTACTTC
CASSYGSGLPYEQYF
>TRBD2|TRBV9|NA|TRBJ2-2
TGTGCCAGCAGCGTAGCGGGGGGGGTCACCGGGGAGCTGTTTTTT
CASSVAGGVTGELFF
>TRBD1|TRBV3-1/TRBV3-2|NA|TRBJ2-2
TGTGCCAGCAGCCAACTGAGGGACAGGTACACCGGGGAGCTGTTTTTT
CASSQLRDRYTGELFF
>NA|TRBV4-2|NA|TRBJ1-5
TGTGCCAGCAGCCAAGAGTTCCAGAATAGCAATCAGCCCCAGCATTTT
CASSQEFQNSNQPQHF
>TRBD1|TRBV25-1|NA|TRBJ2-1
TGTGCCAGCAGTGGCTCGGACAGGGACTCCTACAATGAGCAGTTCTTC
CASSGSDRDSYNEQFF
>NA|TRBV12-3/TRBV12-4|NA|TRBJ1-2
TGTGCCAGCAGTTTCGGCAGGGAGGGCGGCTACACCTTC
CASSFGREGGYTF
>TRBD1|TRBV12-3/TRBV12-4|NA|TRBJ1-2
TGTGCCAGCAAATCACAGGGGGCGAGGGGCTACACCTTC
CASKSQGARGYTF
>NA|TRBV2|NA|TRBJ2-2
TGTGCCAGCAGGACCCTGACAGGAACCGGGGAGCTGTTTTTT
CASRTLTGTGELFF
>NA|TRBV7-8|NA|TRBJ1-2
TGTGCCAGCAGCTTAAGGACAGACTATGGCTACACCTTC
CASSLRTDYGYTF
>NA|TRBV10-3|NA|TRBJ2-3
TGTGCCATCAGTGTCACTAGCACAGATACGCAGTATTTT
CAISVTSTDTQYF
>NA|TRBV5-6|NA|TRBJ1-2
TGTGCCAGCAGCCCGGGAAGTGACTATGGCTACACCTTC
CASSPGSDYGYTF
>TRBD1|TRBV7-2|NA|TRBJ2-2
TGTGCCAGCAGCTTATCCCCGGGACAGGGGGCTCCCGGGGAGCTGTTTTTT
CASSLSPGQGAPGELFF
>TRBD2|TRBV11-3|NA|TRBJ2-3
TGTGCCAGCAGCTTAGGCCTAGCGGGACGCACAGATACGCAGTATTTT
CASSLGLAGRTDTQYF
>TRBD1|TRBV19|NA|TRBJ1-2
TGTGCCAGTATTGGGCCGGGACAGGGGGACTGGGGCTACACCTTC
CASIGPGQGDWGYTF
>NA|TRBV9|NA|TRBJ1-6
TGTGCCAGCAGCGCCGACGTGGACAGTACCTATAATTCACCCCTCCACTTT
CASSADVDSTYNSPLHF
>NA|TRBV4-2|NA|TRBJ2-1
TGTGCCAGCAGCCAAGCACCCGGGGGGCGCAATGAGCAGTTCTTC
CASSQAPGGRNEQFF
>NA|TRBV5-8|once|TRBJ1-5
TGTGCCAGCAGCTTACGGGACACCAATCAGCCCCAGCATTTT
CASSLRDTNQPQHF
>NA|TRBV7-2|NA|TRBJ2-5
TGTGCCAGCAGCTCGGCCGGGACTTCCGGGGAGACCCAGTACTTC
CASSSAGTSGETQYF
>NA|TRBV2|NA|TRBJ1-5
TGTGCCAGCAGTGCTCCCGAGGGGCCCCAGCATTTT
CASSAPEGPQHF
>NA|TRBV7-3|few|TRBJ1-3
TGTGCCAGCAGCTTACCAGGGTCTGGAAACACCATATATTTT
CASSLPGSGNTIYF
>NA|TRBV12-3/TRBV12-4|NA|TRBJ1-2
TGTGCCAGCAGTTTGGGGGGTTTTGGTGGCTACACCTTC
CASSLGGFGGYTF
>TRBD1|TRBV4-1|NA|TRBJ1-2
TGCGCCAGCAGCCAGAGCGCCCGACAGGGATACTATGGCTACACCTTC
CASSQSARQGYYGYTF
>NA|TRBV5-4|once|TRBJ2-7
TGTGCCAGCAGCTTGGCCTCTGGGGCGCGTTACGAGCAGTACTTC
CASSLASGARYEQYF
>NA|TRBV7-2|once|TRBJ1-2
TGTGCCAGCAGCTTGCCCCGACAGGATCGGGGCTACACCTTC
CASSLPRQDRGYTF
>NA|TRBV4-1|NA|TRBJ1-5
TGCGCCAGCAGCCAAGTACAGGGCCTGGGCAATCAGCCCCAGCATTTT
CASSQVQGLGNQPQHF
>NA|TRBV9|NA|TRBJ1-5
TGTGCCAGCAGCTCATCTTCGGTCAATCAGCCCCAGCATTTT
CASSSSSVNQPQHF
>NA|TRBV23-1|NA|TRBJ1-1
TGCGCCAGCATGGCGAACACTGAAGCTTTCTTT
CASMANTEAFF
>NA|TRBV4-2|NA|TRBJ1-3
TGTGCCAGCAGCCAACGTCGCTCTGGAAACACCATATATTTT
CASSQRRSGNTIYF
>NA|TRBV9|NA|TRBJ1-2
TGTGCCAGCAGCCGGGAGCCCCGGAACTATGGCTACACCTTC
CASSREPRNYGYTF
>TRBD2|TRBV3-1/TRBV3-2|NA|TRBJ2-3
TGTGCCAGCAGCCCAAGGACTAGCACGGGGGCAGATACGCAGTATTTT
CASSPRTSTGADTQYF
>TRBD1|TRBV6-2/TRBV6-3|NA|TRBJ1-2
TGTGCCAGCAGTAGAGACCCCGGGACAGCTAACTATGGCTACACCTTC
CASSRDPGTANYGYTF
>NA|TRBV13|few|TRBJ1-6
TGTGCCAGCAGCTCTCAAGGATCAGGGCGCACACCCCTCCACTTT
CASSSQGSGRTPLHF
>TRBD1|TRBV10-1|NA|TRBJ1-6
TGCGCCAGCAGCATACCGGGACAGAGCTTTAGCTCCTATAATTCACCCCTCCACTTT
CASSIPGQSFSSYNSPLHF
>TRBD1|TRBV19|NA|TRBJ1-6
TGTGCCAGTACCGGGACAGGGGGCGGGTCACCCCTCCACTTT
CASTGTGGGSPLHF
>TRBD2|TRBV6-2/TRBV6-3|NA|TRBJ2-3
TGTGCCAGCAGTCGTAGCGGGGGGACGAAGTATTTT
CASSRSGGTKYF
>TRBD2|TRBV19|NA|TRBJ2-3
TGTGCCAGTAGCCTCAGCGGGGGGGCCGCAGATACGCAGTATTTT
CASSLSGGAADTQYF